The 13 T cell receptor beta chains below come from one sample, sequenced in a study of tumor-infiltrating lymphocytes in localized non-small cell lung cancer. TCRdb's copy holds only in-frame clones and misses some; the assay was immunoSEQ multiplex PCR. The profile covers roughly 20,000 clones, with about 80% appearing a single time and around 3.3% taken by the ten largest. The material sequenced was lung tumor tissue. These receptors all come from a human donor with non-small cell lung cancer.

Note on this clone: Other nucleotide sequences in the sample specify the same CDR3. The CDR3 region is CASSASPGNTEAFF. DNA for the CDR3: TGTGCCAGCAGTGCTTCACCGGGCAACACTGAAGCTTTCTTT. The chain is built from TRBV6-4 and TRBJ1-1, with D uncertain. V lost 4 bases to trimming and J lost 2 bases, with 11 bases between them. The CDR3 length is 14 residues. Germline CDR1 and CDR2: MRHNA and SNTAGT.

This chain uses TRBV5-1 with TRBJ2-3; D not certain. Deletions cut 0 bases from V and 4 bases from J, with 9 bases between. This CDR3 is 14 amino acids long. CDR1 is SGHRS and CDR2 is YFSETQ in the germline V gene. CDR3 sequence (DNA): TGCGCCAGCAGCTTGGGTGGGCATCCAGATACGCAGTATTTT. It specifies CASSLGGHPDTQYF.

This chain uses TRBV5-1 with TRBJ2-1; perhaps TRBD2 as D (5 bases). CDR3 size: 17 residues. The V gene's germline CDR1 is SGHRS and CDR2 YFSETQ. Trimming took off 0 bases at V and 0 bases at J, with 13 bases between the two ends. The CDR3 reads CASSLAGSASSYNEQFF. The DNA of the CDR3 is TGCGCCAGCAGCTTGGCCGGTAGCGCGAGCTCCTACAATGAGCAGTTCTTC.

The rearrangement joins TRBV6-1 to TRBJ1-5; D not resolved. Between the trimmed V and J ends, which lost 3 bases and 3 bases, there was a span of 3 bases. This CDR3 region has 12 residues. Germline CDR1 and CDR2: MNHNS and SASEGT. The CDR3 nucleotides read TGTGCCAGCAGTGACATCAATCAGCCCCAGCATTTT. Its protein product is CASSDINQPQHF.

This sequence joins TRBV6-1 and TRBJ1-3, with a weak D call TRBD1 (6 bases). The CDR3 loop spans 14 amino acids. CDR1 and CDR2 (germline): MNHNS, SASEGT. V lost 5 bases and J 4 bases, leaving 12 bases between the germline ends. The CDR3 region is CASSHRELGNTIYF. The DNA for the CDR3 is TGTGCCAGCAGTCACAGGGAGTTAGGAAACACCATATATTTT.

The rearrangement uses TRBV12-5 and TRBJ1-2; D perhaps matches TRBD1 (5 bases). The CDR3 spans 13 residues. Germline CDR1 is LGHNT and CDR2 is FRNRAP. V lost 6 bases and J 10 bases, leaving 18 bases between the germline ends. The chain's CDR3 is CASGRTLAGDYTF. CDR3 nucleotide sequence: TGTGCTAGTGGGCGGACACTTGCTGGTGACTACACCTTC.

The chain couples TRBV29-1 to TRBJ2-3, with 9 nucleotides matching TRBD2. Germline lookup yields CDR1 SQVTM and CDR2 ANQGSEA. CDR3 length: 17 residues. J was trimmed by 3 bases and V by 1 base; bases with no gene match: 11. The CDR3 loop reads CSVEGVGGRADTDTQYF. The CDR3 coding sequence is TGCAGCGTTGAAGGGGTGGGCGGGAGGGCCGATACAGATACGCAGTATTTT.

This chain connects TRBV7-2 to TRBJ1-5; D is perhaps TRBD1 (5 bases). The V and J ends lost 5 bases and 2 bases respectively, with 16 bases between them. Looked up from germline, CDR1 is SGHTA and CDR2 is FQGNSA. The length of the CDR3 is 16 residues. The CDR3 nucleotides read TGTGCCAGCAGCCCAGTCGGACAAGATGGCAATCAGCCCCAGCATTTT. This sequence encodes CASSPVGQDGNQPQHF.

The chain combines TRBV9 with TRBJ2-3, with D unresolved. Between the trimmed V and J ends, which lost 0 bases and 2 bases, there was a span of 10 bases. This CDR3 spans 15 amino acids. Germline V lookup: CDR1 SGDLS, CDR2 YYNGEE. This CDR3 reads CASSVELDNTDTQYF. The CDR3 region has the DNA TGTGCCAGCAGCGTAGAACTGGATAACACAGATACGCAGTATTTT. Using reference TRBV9 and TRBJ2-3 for the parts outside the CDR3, the full variable domain is DSGVTQTPKHLITATGQRVTLRCSPRSGDLSVYWYQQSLDQGLQFLIQYYNGEERAKGNILERFSAQQFPDLHSELNLSSLELGDSALYFCASSVELDNTDTQYFGPGTRLTVL.

J is TRBJ1-5 and V is TRBV6-5; D gene unclear. V was trimmed by 0 bases and J by 3 bases, leaving 6 bases between them. The CDR3 is 14 amino acids. CDR1 MNHEY and CDR2 SVGAGI come from the germline V gene. The CDR3 DNA reads as TGTGCCAGCAGTTACTCGAACTTCAATCAGCCCCAGCATTTT. This encodes CASSYSNFNQPQHF.

This clone turned up a few times. J is TRBJ1-1 and V is TRBV7-9; D unclear. CDR1 is SEHNR and CDR2 is FQNEAQ in the germline V gene (reference sequence). V dropped 3 bases and J dropped 0 bases, with 5 bases sitting between them. The CDR3 covers 13 residues. The CDR3 reads CASSLTLNTEAFF. DNA for the CDR3: TGTGCCAGCAGCTTGACACTGAACACTGAAGCTTTCTTT.

The chain has TRBV2 and TRBJ1-5; D gene uncertain. V lost 5 bases, J lost 3 bases, and 11 bases lay in between. From germline, CDR1 is SNHLY and CDR2 FYNNEI. This CDR3 spans 14 amino acids. Written as DNA, the CDR3 is TGTGCCAGCAGTCAACTACTAAACAATCAGCCCCAGCATTTT. It yields the protein CASSQLLNNQPQHF.

This chain joins TRBV5-1 and TRBJ2-1; D is undetermined. The germline CDR1 and CDR2 sequences are SGHRS and YFSETQ. The CDR3 is made up of 14 amino acids. V lost 1 base to trimming and J lost 1 base, with 6 bases between them. This chain's CDR3 is CASSLQVSYNEQFF. The CDR3 coding sequence is TGCGCCAGCAGCTTGCAAGTATCCTACAATGAGCAGTTCTTC.